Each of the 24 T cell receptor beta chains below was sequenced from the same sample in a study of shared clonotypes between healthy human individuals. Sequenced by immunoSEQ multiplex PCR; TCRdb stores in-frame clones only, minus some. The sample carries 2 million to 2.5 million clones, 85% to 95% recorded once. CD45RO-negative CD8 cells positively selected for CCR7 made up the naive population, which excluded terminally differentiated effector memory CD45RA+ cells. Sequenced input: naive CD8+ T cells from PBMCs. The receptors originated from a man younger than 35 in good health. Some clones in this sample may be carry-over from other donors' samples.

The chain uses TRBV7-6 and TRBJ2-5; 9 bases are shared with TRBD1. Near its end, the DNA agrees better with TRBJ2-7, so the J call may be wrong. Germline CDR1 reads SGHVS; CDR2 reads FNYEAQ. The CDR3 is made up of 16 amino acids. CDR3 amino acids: CASSLAGTGKSYEQYF. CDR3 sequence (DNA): TGTGCCAGCAGCTTAGCTGGGACAGGGAAGTCCTACGAGCAGTACTTC.

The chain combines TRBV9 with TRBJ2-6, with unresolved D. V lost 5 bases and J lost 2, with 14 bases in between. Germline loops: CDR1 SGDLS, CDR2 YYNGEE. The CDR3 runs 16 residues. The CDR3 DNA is TGTGCCAGCAGTGGATCTAAGACGCCTGGGGCCAACGTCCTGACTTTC. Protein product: CASSGSKTPGANVLTF.

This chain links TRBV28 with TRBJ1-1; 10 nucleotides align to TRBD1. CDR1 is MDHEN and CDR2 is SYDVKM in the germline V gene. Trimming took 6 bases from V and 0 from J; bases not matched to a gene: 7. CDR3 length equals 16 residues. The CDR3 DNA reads TGTGCCAGCAGCCCCCGACAGGGGGCTATGAACACTGAAGCTTTCTTT. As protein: CASSPRQGAMNTEAFF.

The CDR3 coding sequence is TGTGCCAGCAGTGCCGGGACAGATAGCACAGATACGCAGTATTTT. It codes for CASSAGTDSTDTQYF. The chain carries TRBV2 and TRBJ2-3; TRBD1 agrees at 7 bases. J gave up 0 bases and V 4 bases, and 4 bases lay outside the gene matches. The length of the CDR3 is 15 residues. From germline, CDR1 is SNHLY and CDR2 FYNNEI.

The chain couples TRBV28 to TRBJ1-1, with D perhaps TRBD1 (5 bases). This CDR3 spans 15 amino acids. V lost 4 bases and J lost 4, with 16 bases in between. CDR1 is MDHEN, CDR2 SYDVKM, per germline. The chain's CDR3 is CASSYGREGLTEAFF. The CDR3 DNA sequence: TGTGCCAGCAGTTACGGCAGGGAGGGGCTCACTGAAGCTTTCTTT.

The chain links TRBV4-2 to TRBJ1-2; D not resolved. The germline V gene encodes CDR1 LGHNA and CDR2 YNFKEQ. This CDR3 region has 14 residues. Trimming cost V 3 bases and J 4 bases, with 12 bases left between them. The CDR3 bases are TGTGCCAGCAGCCACCCTGAGGGCAGCTATGGCTACACCTTC. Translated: CASSHPEGSYGYTF.

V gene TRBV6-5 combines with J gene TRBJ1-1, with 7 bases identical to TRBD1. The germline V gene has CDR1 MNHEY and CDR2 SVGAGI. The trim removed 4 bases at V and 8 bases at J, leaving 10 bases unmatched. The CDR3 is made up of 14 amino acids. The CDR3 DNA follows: TGTGCCAGCAGTTCGACCCTCGGGACAGAAGAAGCTTTCTTT. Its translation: CASSSTLGTEEAFF.

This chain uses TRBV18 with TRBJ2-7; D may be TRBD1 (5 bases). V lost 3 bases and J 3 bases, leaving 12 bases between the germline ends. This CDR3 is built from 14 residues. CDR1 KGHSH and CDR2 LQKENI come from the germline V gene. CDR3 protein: CASSPYDRSYEQYF. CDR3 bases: TGTGCCAGCTCACCCTACGACAGAAGCTACGAGCAGTACTTC.

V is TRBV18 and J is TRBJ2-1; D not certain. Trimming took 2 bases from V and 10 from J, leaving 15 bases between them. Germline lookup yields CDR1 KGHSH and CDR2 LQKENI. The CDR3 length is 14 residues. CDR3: CASSPEAGPGEQFF. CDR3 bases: TGTGCCAGCTCACCAGAGGCTGGGCCTGGAGAGCAGTTCTTC. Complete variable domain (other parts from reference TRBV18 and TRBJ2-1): NAGVMQNPRHLVRRRGQEARLRCSPMKGHSHVYWYRQLPEEGLKFMVYLQKENIIDESGMPKERFSAEFPKEGPSILRIQQVVRGDSAAYFCASSPEAGPGEQFFGPGTRLTVL.

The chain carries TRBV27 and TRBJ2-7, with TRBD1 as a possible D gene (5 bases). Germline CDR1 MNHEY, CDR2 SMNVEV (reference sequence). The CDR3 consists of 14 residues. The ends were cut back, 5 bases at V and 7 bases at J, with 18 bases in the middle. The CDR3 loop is CASSRGNGASEQYF. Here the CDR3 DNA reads TGTGCCAGCAGTAGAGGAAATGGGGCTTCAGAGCAGTACTTC.

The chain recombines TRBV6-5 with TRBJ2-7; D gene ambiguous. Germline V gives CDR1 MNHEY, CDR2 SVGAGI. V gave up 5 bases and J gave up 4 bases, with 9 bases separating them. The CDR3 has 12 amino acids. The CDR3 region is CASSPAGYEQYF. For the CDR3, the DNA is TGTGCCAGCAGTCCGGCCGGATACGAGCAGTACTTC.

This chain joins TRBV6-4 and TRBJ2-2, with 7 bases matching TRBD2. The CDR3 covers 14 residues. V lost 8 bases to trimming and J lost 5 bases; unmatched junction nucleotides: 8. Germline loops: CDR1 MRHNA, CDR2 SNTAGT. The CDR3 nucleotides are TGTGCCAGCGGGGAGTCAGCGGGAACCGGGGAGCTGTTTTTT. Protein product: CASGESAGTGELFF.

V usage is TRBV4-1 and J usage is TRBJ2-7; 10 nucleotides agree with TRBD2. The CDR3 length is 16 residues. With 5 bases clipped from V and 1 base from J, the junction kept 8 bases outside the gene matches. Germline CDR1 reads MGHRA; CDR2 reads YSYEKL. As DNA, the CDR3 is TGCGCCAGCAGCTACAAGACTAGCGGGCCATCCTACGAGCAGTACTTC. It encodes CASSYKTSGPSYEQYF.

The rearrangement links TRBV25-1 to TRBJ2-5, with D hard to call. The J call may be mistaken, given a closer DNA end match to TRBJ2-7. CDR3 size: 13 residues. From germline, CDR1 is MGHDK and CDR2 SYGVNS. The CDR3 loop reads CASSPTLSYEQYF. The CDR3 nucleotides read TGTGCCAGCAGTCCTACCCTTTCCTACGAGCAGTACTTC.

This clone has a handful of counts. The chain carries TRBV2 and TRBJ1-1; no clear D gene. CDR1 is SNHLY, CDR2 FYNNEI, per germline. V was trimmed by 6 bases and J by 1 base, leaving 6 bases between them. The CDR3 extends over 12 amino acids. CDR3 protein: CASSQPNTEAFF. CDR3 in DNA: TGTGCCAGCAGCCAACCGAACACTGAAGCTTTCTTT. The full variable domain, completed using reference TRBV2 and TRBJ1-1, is EPEVTQTPSHQVTQMGQEVILRCVPISNHLYFYWYRQILGQKVEFLVSFYNNEISEKSEIFDDQFSVERPDGSNFTLKIRSTKLEDSAMYFCASSQPNTEAFFGQGTRLTVV.

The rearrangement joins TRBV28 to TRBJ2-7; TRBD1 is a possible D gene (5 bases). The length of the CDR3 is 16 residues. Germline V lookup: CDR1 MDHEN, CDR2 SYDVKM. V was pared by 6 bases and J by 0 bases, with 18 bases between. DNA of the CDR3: TGTGCCAGCAGCCCCCCCTGGGGCTCCAGCTCCTACGAGCAGTACTTC. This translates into CASSPPWGSSSYEQYF.

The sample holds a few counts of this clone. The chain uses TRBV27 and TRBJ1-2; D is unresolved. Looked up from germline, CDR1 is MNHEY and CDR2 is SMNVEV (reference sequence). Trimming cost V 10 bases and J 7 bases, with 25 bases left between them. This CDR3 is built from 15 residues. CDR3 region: CATKMEAGIVSGYTF. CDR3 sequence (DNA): TGTGCCACCAAAATGGAGGCGGGGATAGTAAGTGGCTACACCTTC.

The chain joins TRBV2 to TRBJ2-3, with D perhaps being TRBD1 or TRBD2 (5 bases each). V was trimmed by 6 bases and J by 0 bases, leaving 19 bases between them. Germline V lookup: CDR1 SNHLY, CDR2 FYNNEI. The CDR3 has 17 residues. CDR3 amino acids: CASRPQGRFLSTDTQYF. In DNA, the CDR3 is TGTGCCAGCAGACCCCAGGGACGGTTCCTCAGCACAGATACGCAGTATTTT.

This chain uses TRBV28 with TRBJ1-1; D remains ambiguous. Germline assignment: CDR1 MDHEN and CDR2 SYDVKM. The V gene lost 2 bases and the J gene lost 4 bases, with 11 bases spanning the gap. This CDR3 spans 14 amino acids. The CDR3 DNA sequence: TGTGCCAGCAGTTTAAGGAGCCTAACCACTGAAGCTTTCTTT. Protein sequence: CASSLRSLTTEAFF.

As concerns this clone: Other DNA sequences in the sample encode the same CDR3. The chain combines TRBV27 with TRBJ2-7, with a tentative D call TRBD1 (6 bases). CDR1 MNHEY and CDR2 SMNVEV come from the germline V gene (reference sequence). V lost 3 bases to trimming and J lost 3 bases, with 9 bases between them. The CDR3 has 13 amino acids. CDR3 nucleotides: TGTGCCAGCAGTTTTTTCAGGGGCTACGAGCAGTACTTC. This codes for CASSFFRGYEQYF.

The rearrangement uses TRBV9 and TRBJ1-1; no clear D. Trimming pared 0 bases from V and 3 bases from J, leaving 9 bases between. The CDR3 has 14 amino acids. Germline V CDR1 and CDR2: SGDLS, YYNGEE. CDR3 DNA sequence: TGTGCCAGCAGCGTAGCGGGGTTCGACACTGAAGCTTTCTTT. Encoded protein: CASSVAGFDTEAFF.

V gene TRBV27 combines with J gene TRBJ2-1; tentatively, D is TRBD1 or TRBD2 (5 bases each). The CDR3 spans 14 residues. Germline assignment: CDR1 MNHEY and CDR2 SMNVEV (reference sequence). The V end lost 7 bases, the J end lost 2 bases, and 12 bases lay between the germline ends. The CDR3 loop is CASNGQGAYNEQFF. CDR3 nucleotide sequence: TGTGCCAGCAACGGTCAGGGAGCCTACAATGAGCAGTTCTTC.

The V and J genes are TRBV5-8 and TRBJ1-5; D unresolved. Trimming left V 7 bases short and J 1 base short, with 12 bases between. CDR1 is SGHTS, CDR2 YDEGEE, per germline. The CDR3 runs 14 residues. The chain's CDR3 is CASPTGRSNQPQHF. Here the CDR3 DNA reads TGTGCCAGCCCAACTGGACGAAGCAATCAGCCCCAGCATTTT.

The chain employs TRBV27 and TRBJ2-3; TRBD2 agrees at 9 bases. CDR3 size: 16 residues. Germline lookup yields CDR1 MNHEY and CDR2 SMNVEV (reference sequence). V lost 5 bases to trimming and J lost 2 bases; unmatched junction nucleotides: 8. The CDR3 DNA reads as TGTGCCAGCAGTACGCGACTAGCGGAGACCACAGATACGCAGTATTTT. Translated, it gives CASSTRLAETTDTQYF.